This TCR beta chain is drawn from a study of T cell repertoires in cytomegalovirus infection. For the study at large: It can be stated that public TCR beta signatures indicated CMV infection as well as a matching HLA type. General study results and limits: Within the response measured ex vivo, HLA-C-restricted CMV-specific TCR beta clonotypes were dominant.

MiXCR, applied by TCRdb to the reads, yields one record per CDR3 protein. The sample lists a few hundred thousand distinct CDR3 sequences; approximately 40% were seen once. About this clonotype itself: Its antigen is undetermined.

Sequences were derived from cultured PBMCs, sampled from culture after CMV antigen stimulation. This receptor was identified in a human donor in good health (CMV status not recorded). Some clones in this sample may be carry-over from other donors' samples.

The CDR3 sequence: CASSLTKNGGNQPQHF. CDR3 coding DNA: TGTGCCAGCAGTTTAACCAAGAACGGAGGCAATCAGCCCCAGCATTTT. The J gene is TRBJ1-5, the V gene TRBV28; D uncertain. Germline lookup yields CDR1 MDHEN and CDR2 SYDVKM. V gave up 2 bases and J gave up 2 bases, with 13 bases separating them. There are 16 residues in the CDR3.